This TCR beta chain was documented in a study of control samples from healthy donors and cancer patients. The CDR3 loop spans 14 amino acids. V dropped 6 bases and J dropped 5; count of bases not matched to a gene: 9. Germline CDR1 is SQVTM and CDR2 is ANQGSEA. TCRdb keeps only in-frame clones here, not all; method: immunoSEQ multiplex PCR. This sample has about 80,000 clones, with over 85% found just once. This clone is a singleton in its sample. J is TRBJ1-1 and V is TRBV29-1; TRBD1 matches at 10 bases. The clonotype originates from a man aged 45-65 years in good health. The sequenced sample was blood. The CDR3 sequence: CSVVMTGGRTEAFF. The CDR3 coding sequence is TGCAGCGTGGTAATGACAGGGGGCAGGACTGAAGCTTTCTTT.